One sample yielded the 31 T cell receptor beta chains listed below, sequenced in a study of graft-versus-host responses after intestinal transplantation. The antigens these receptors bind are not known. Profiling relied on immunoSEQ multiplex PCR, and the TCRdb table lists in-frame clones only, not all of them. In the table there are under 85,000 clones, just under 95% of which are singletons. The sequencing here drew on unstimulated CD8+ T cells sorted from spleen or lymph node cells, taken before intestinal transplant. Source of these receptors: a human donor who received an intestinal transplant.

The V gene is TRBV27, the J gene TRBJ2-5, with D perhaps given as TRBD1 or TRBD2 (5 bases each). The J call may be incorrect, as the DNA end agrees better with TRBJ2-7. Germline CDR1 is MNHEY and CDR2 is SMNVEV (reference sequence). The CDR3 loop spans 14 amino acids. The CDR3 DNA sequence: TGTGCCAGCAGGACGGGACGGGATTATTACGAGCAGTACTTC. It is translated as CASRTGRDYYEQYF.

The CDR3 DNA reads TGTGCCAGCAGCTGGGGGAACACCGGGGAGCTGTTTTTT. Protein: CASSWGNTGELFF. The chain is built from TRBV7-9 and TRBJ2-2; no reliable D call. This CDR3 has 13 residues. Germline V gene data show CDR1 as SEHNR and CDR2 as FQNEAQ (reference sequence). The germline V and J ends were trimmed by 4 bases and 1 base, with 4 bases remaining between them.

The chain links TRBV5-1 to TRBJ2-7, with D possibly being TRBD1 (6 bases). This CDR3 has 14 residues. V lost 4 bases and J 2 bases, leaving 13 bases between the germline ends. Germline V gene lookup returns CDR1 SGHRS and CDR2 YFSETQ. Here the CDR3 DNA reads TGCGCCAGCAGCCTCTTGACAGGTACCTACGAGCAGTACTTC. Amino acid sequence: CASSLLTGTYEQYF.

The chain joins TRBV6-5 to TRBJ1-5, with 7 positions matching TRBD1. Germline assignment: CDR1 MNHEY and CDR2 SVGAGI. J lost 2 bases, V lost 6 bases, and 7 bases had no gene match. The CDR3 spans 15 residues. The CDR3 loop is CASRPGGSGNQPQHF. The CDR3 nucleotides are TGTGCCAGCAGGCCAGGGGGTTCGGGCAATCAGCCCCAGCATTTT.

The genes are TRBV29-1 and TRBJ2-7; D is possibly TRBD2 (7 bases). Germline V lookup: CDR1 SQVTM, CDR2 ANQGSEA. This CDR3 comprises 14 residues. The V end lost 0 bases, the J end lost 0 bases, and 9 bases lay between the germline ends. The CDR3 region is CSVEEGGGSYEQYF. For the CDR3, the DNA is TGCAGCGTTGAAGAGGGAGGGGGCTCCTACGAGCAGTACTTC.

V is TRBV20-1 and J is TRBJ1-1; D remains unclear. V gave up 7 bases and J gave up 7 bases, with 13 bases separating them. Looked up from germline, CDR1 is DFQATT and CDR2 is SNEGSKA (reference sequence). This CDR3 contains 11 residues. The CDR3 is CSGVLGIEAFF. The CDR3 coding sequence is TGCAGTGGGGTTTTGGGGATTGAAGCTTTCTTT.

The chain is built from TRBV5-8 and TRBJ2-1; 7 bases are shared with TRBD1. Looked up from germline, CDR1 is SGHTS and CDR2 is YDEGEE. There are 12 residues in the CDR3. Germline trimming cut 4 bases from V and 10 bases from J; bases unmatched to any gene: 5. CDR3 residues: CASSMRDSEQFF. CDR3 DNA sequence: TGTGCCAGCAGCATGAGGGACAGCGAGCAGTTCTTC. Filled out from reference TRBV5-8 and TRBJ2-1, the complete variable domain reads EAGVTQSPTHLIKTRGQQATLRCSPISGHTSVYWYQQALGLGLQFLLWYDEGEERNRGNFPPRFSGRQFPNYSSELNVNALELEDSALYLCASSMRDSEQFFGPGTRLTVL.

The DNA of the CDR3 is TGTGCCTTCCGGGCCCGAGCCTACGAGCAGTACTTC. Amino acids: CAFRARAYEQYF. The chain recombines TRBV30 with TRBJ2-7; D is unclear. Germline V gene data show CDR1 as GTSNPN and CDR2 as SVGIG (reference sequence). The CDR3 has 12 residues. The V gene lost 7 bases and the J gene lost 2 bases, with 12 bases spanning the gap.

The rearrangement links TRBV18 to TRBJ2-5; 14 nucleotides align to TRBD2. The V gene's germline CDR1 is KGHSH and CDR2 LQKENI. CDR3 length equals 16 residues. Trimming took 5 bases from V and 2 from J; bases not matched to a gene: 4. DNA for the CDR3: TGTGCCAGCTCAGCGGGACTAGCGGGAGTTCAAGAGACCCAGTACTTC. It is translated as CASSAGLAGVQETQYF.

The chain is built from TRBV18 and TRBJ2-5; 8 bases map to TRBD2. Matching the DNA end better, TRBJ2-7 makes the J call doubtful. The CDR3 is 13 residues long. The germline V gene encodes CDR1 KGHSH and CDR2 LQKENI. The CDR3 is CASSPGRVYEQYF. CDR3 sequence (DNA): TGTGCCAGCTCACCCGGGAGGGTCTACGAGCAGTACTTC.

V usage is TRBV15 and J usage is TRBJ1-3; 8 positions agree with TRBD1. Germline V gene lookup returns CDR1 LNHNV and CDR2 YYDKDF (reference sequence). The CDR3 length is 15 residues. Unmatched junction bases numbered 5, after V lost 5 bases and J lost 2 bases. CDR3 nucleotide sequence: TGTGCCACCAGCGGAGGACAGGGCGCTGGAAACACCATATATTTT. The encoded protein is CATSGGQGAGNTIYF.

This clone appeared a single time. The chain carries TRBV29-1 and TRBJ2-2; TRBD2 might be the D (5 bases). Germline V gives CDR1 SQVTM, CDR2 ANQGSEA. The CDR3 is 13 amino acids. V lost 6 bases and J lost 3, with 11 bases in between. CDR3 in amino acids: CSVLAYDTGELFF. CDR3 coding DNA: TGCAGCGTCTTAGCGTATGACACCGGGGAGCTGTTTTTT.

Concerning this clone itself: Within the sample, other DNA sequences also encode this same CDR3. The V gene is TRBV5-1, the J gene TRBJ2-7; no clear D gene. CDR1 and CDR2 (germline): SGHRS, YFSETQ. The V gene lost 5 bases and the J gene lost 1 base, with 4 bases spanning the gap. This CDR3 is 11 amino acids long. The CDR3 coding sequence is TGCGCCAGCAGTTCTTCCTACGAGCAGTACTTC. This sequence encodes CASSSSYEQYF.

This clone was seen once. The rearrangement joins TRBV28 to TRBJ1-6; no definite D call. V lost 7 bases to trimming and J lost 7 bases, with 8 bases between them. Germline V gene data show CDR1 as MDHEN and CDR2 as SYDVKM. The CDR3 has 12 amino acids. CDR3 bases: TGTGCCAGCACTCAGATAAATTCACCCCTCCACTTT. Amino acid sequence: CASTQINSPLHF.

J is TRBJ2-5 and V is TRBV2; D could derive from TRBD1 or TRBD2 (5 bases each). The germline V gene has CDR1 SNHLY and CDR2 FYNNEI. The CDR3 spans 14 residues. Deletions cut 6 bases from V and 5 bases from J, with 16 bases between. The CDR3 loop reads CASRSGQGVETQYF. Written as DNA, the CDR3 is TGTGCCAGCAGAAGTGGCCAGGGAGTGGAGACCCAGTACTTC.

This chain links TRBV7-8 with TRBJ1-2, with D tentatively TRBD1 (6 bases). In germline, CDR1 is SGHVS, CDR2 FQNEAQ. This CDR3 contains 15 residues. With 1 base removed from V and 2 bases from J, the gap between germline ends came to 11 bases. CDR3 DNA: TGTGCCAGCAGCTTAGATGAGCAGGGGAACTATGGCTACACCTTC. Translating gives CASSLDEQGNYGYTF.

This clone has a single count. The chain joins TRBV5-5 to TRBJ1-3; D not resolved. V was pared by 0 bases and J by 0 bases, with 7 bases between. Germline V gene data show CDR1 as SGHKS and CDR2 as YYEKEE (reference sequence). The CDR3 consists of 15 residues. The CDR3 DNA reads as TGTGCCAGCAGCTTGGACTGGAGCTCTGGAAACACCATATATTTT. It translates to CASSLDWSSGNTIYF.

A single count supports this clone. V and J are TRBV7-6 and TRBJ1-5; maybe TRBD1 (5 bases). CDR1 and CDR2 from the germline V gene are SGHVS and FNYEAQ. The CDR3 loop spans 15 amino acids. V was pared by 1 base and J by 3 bases, with 10 bases between. CDR3 bases: TGTGCCAGCAGCTTAGTGCAGGGTCTCAATCAGCCCCAGCATTTT. Protein sequence: CASSLVQGLNQPQHF.

The chain combines TRBV7-9 with TRBJ2-1; TRBD2 agrees at 15 bases. This CDR3 spans 17 amino acids. J was trimmed by 10 bases and V by 4 bases; bases with no gene match: 11. Germline-derived CDR1 and CDR2 are SEHNR and FQNEAQ (reference sequence). CDR3 sequence: CASSSIGLAGGPKEQFF. CDR3 bases: TGTGCCAGCAGCTCCATCGGACTAGCGGGAGGGCCCAAAGAGCAGTTCTTC.

The chain employs TRBV9 and TRBJ2-7; D may be TRBD2 (6 bases). V lost 5 bases and J 0 bases, leaving 12 bases between the germline ends. There are 14 residues in the CDR3. The germline gives CDR1 SGDLS, CDR2 YYNGEE. The CDR3 spells CASSRGGPSYEQYF. CDR3 bases: TGTGCCAGCAGTCGGGGAGGACCCTCCTACGAGCAGTACTTC.

The chain employs TRBV6-5 and TRBJ2-1; 12 bases match TRBD2. From germline, CDR1 is MNHEY and CDR2 SVGAGI. After removal of 6 bases from V and 9 bases from J, the junction contained 6 bases not matched to a gene. The CDR3 consists of 14 residues. CDR3 sequence: CASSGTSGPGEQFF. CDR3 DNA sequence: TGTGCCAGCAGCGGGACTAGCGGGCCGGGTGAGCAGTTCTTC.

CDR3 sequence reads: CASSMDSYNEQFF. CDR3 coding DNA: TGTGCCAGTAGTATGGACTCCTACAATGAGCAGTTCTTC. The rearrangement joins TRBV19 to TRBJ2-1; no clear D gene. The CDR3 is 13 residues long. Germline CDR1 reads LNHDA; CDR2 reads SQIVND (reference sequence). The germline V and J ends were trimmed by 3 bases and 0 bases, with 3 bases remaining between them.

This clone was counted only a few times. This chain joins TRBV5-1 and TRBJ1-1; 12 bases match TRBD1. The junction had 6 bases not matched to a gene; V was cut back by 4 bases and J by 5 bases. The length of the CDR3 is 15 residues. From germline, CDR1 is SGHRS and CDR2 YFSETQ. The CDR3 region is CASSRGTGGVTEAFF. The CDR3 DNA follows: TGCGCCAGCAGCAGGGGGACAGGGGGCGTGACTGAAGCTTTCTTT. Full variable domain (remainder filled in from reference TRBV5-1 and TRBJ1-1): KAGVTQTPRYLIKTRGQQVTLSCSPISGHRSVSWYQQTPGQGLQFLFEYFSETQRNKGNFPGRFSGRQFSNSRSEMNVSTLELGDSALYLCASSRGTGGVTEAFFGQGTRLTVV.

V is TRBV6-1 and J is TRBJ2-7; 7 nucleotides match TRBD2. V lost 2 bases, J lost 4 bases, and 8 bases stayed unmatched. Germline V lookup: CDR1 MNHNS, CDR2 SASEGT. This CDR3 is 15 amino acids long. Here the CDR3 reads CASSETTSRVYEQYF. The CDR3, as DNA: TGTGCCAGCAGTGAAACGACTAGCCGAGTATACGAGCAGTACTTC.

The CDR3 region is CASSQEGGSGSYNEQFF. CDR3 sequence (DNA): TGTGCCAGCAGCCAAGAGGGCGGGAGCGGCTCCTACAATGAGCAGTTCTTC. The rearrangement uses TRBV4-2 and TRBJ2-1, with 7 positions matching TRBD2. Germline assignment: CDR1 LGHNA and CDR2 YNFKEQ. The trim removed 0 bases at V and 0 bases at J, leaving 5 bases unmatched. The CDR3 runs to 17 residues.

This chain joins TRBV29-1 and TRBJ1-4, with a possible D match to TRBD1 (5 bases). CDR3 length equals 12 residues. Trimming left V 4 bases short and J 5 bases short, with 8 bases between. The germline V gene encodes CDR1 SQVTM and CDR2 ANQGSEA. The CDR3 here is CSVGRENEKLFF. In DNA, the CDR3 is TGCAGCGTTGGCAGGGAGAATGAAAAACTGTTTTTT.

This chain joins TRBV28 and TRBJ2-1, with TRBD1 as a possible D gene (6 bases). The V gene lost 7 bases and the J gene lost 2 bases, with 18 bases spanning the gap. The germline CDR1 and CDR2 sequences are MDHEN and SYDVKM. There are 16 residues in the CDR3. CDR3 coding DNA: TGTGCCAGCACCGTTCTATGGGGACAACCCTACAATGAGCAGTTCTTC. Its translation: CASTVLWGQPYNEQFF.

J is TRBJ2-1 and V is TRBV19; D not certain. The V end was cut by 3 bases, the J end by 5 bases, with 11 bases between. Looked up from germline, CDR1 is LNHDA and CDR2 is SQIVND (reference sequence). This CDR3 contains 14 residues. CDR3 sequence: CASSISSPDNEQFF. DNA of the CDR3: TGTGCCAGTAGTATCTCTAGTCCAGACAATGAGCAGTTCTTC.

This rearrangement joins TRBV28 to TRBJ1-2; D not certain. Trimming removed 3 bases at V and 4 bases at J, with 18 bases between. The CDR3 loop spans 16 amino acids. Germline CDR1 reads MDHEN; CDR2 reads SYDVKM. DNA of the CDR3: TGTGCCAGCAGTTTCATGGACGCTTTGGACCCCTATGGCTACACCTTC. Amino acids: CASSFMDALDPYGYTF.

The chain combines TRBV5-1 with TRBJ1-2, with TRBD1 as a possible D gene (6 bases). Germline CDR1 SGHRS, CDR2 YFSETQ. The germline V and J ends were trimmed by 0 bases and 6 bases, with 12 bases remaining between them. The CDR3 consists of 14 residues. CDR3 amino acids: CASSLAQGHDGYTF. In DNA form, the CDR3 reads TGCGCCAGCAGCTTGGCTCAGGGGCACGATGGCTACACCTTC.

The rearrangement uses TRBV5-6 and TRBJ2-1, with 8 nucleotides matching TRBD2. The V segment lost 4 bases and the J segment 0 bases; nucleotides outside the gene matches: 12. Germline lookup yields CDR1 SGHDT and CDR2 YYEEEE. The CDR3 runs to 18 residues. CDR3 protein: CASSPPWRGTSSYNEQFF. The CDR3 nucleotides read TGTGCCAGCAGCCCGCCGTGGCGGGGGACTAGCTCCTACAATGAGCAGTTCTTC.